These 2 T cell receptor beta chains came from one sample sequenced in a study of OX40 agonist ivuxolimab in advanced cancers. Data came from immunoSEQ multiplex PCR; TCRdb stores just in-frame clones and leaves some out. Among about 78,000 clones listed, about 80% were seen once. The sample consisted of CD4+ or CD8+ T cells sorted from blood, taken in a trial of the OX40 agonist ivuxolimab. These receptors were obtained from an adult with an advanced solid tumor such as melanoma, head and neck, liver or kidney cancer.

This clone appeared a single time. The chain links TRBV28 to TRBJ1-2, with D perhaps TRBD1 (6 bases). V was trimmed by 6 bases and J by 8 bases, leaving 13 bases between them. The germline CDR1 and CDR2 sequences are MDHEN and SYDVKM. This CDR3 is built from 12 residues. CDR3 DNA: TGTGCCAGCAGACTGGGACAAGGGGGCTACACCTTC. This encodes CASRLGQGGYTF.

V is TRBV15 and J is TRBJ1-3, with TRBD1 matching over 10 bases. CDR3 length equals 15 residues. Germline V gene sequence: CDR1 LNHNV, CDR2 YYDKDF (reference sequence). The junction had 3 bases not matched to a gene; V was cut back by 7 bases and J by 0 bases. The CDR3 region has the DNA TGTGCCACCATGGACAGGGGGATCTCTGGAAACACCATATATTTT. It encodes CATMDRGISGNTIYF.